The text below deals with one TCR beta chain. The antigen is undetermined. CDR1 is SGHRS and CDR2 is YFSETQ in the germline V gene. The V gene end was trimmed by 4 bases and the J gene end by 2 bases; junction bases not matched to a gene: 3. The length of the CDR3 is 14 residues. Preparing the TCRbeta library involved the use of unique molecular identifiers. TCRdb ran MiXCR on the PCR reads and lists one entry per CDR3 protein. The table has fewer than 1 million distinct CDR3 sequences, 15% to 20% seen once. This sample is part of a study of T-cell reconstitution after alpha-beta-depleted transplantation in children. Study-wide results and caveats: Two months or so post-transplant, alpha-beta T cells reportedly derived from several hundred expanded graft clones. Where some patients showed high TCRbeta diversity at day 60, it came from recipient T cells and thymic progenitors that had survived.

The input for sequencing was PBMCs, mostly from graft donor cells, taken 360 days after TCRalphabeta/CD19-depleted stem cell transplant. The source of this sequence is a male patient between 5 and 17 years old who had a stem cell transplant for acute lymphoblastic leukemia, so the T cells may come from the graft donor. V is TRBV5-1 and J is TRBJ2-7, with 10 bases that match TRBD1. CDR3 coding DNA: TGCGCCAGCAGCAGACAGGGGGCCGCCTACGAGCAGTACTTC. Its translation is CASSRQGAAYEQYF.